Listed below are T cell receptor beta chains from one sample, sequenced in a study of shared clonotypes between healthy human individuals. TCRdb keeps only in-frame clones here, not all; method: immunoSEQ multiplex PCR. The sample comprises over 150,000 clones, 65% to 80% of which are singletons, and about 10% rests with the top ten. Sequenced: memory CD4+ T cells sorted from blood. These receptors originate from a man aged 30 to 45 in good health. Each CDR3 is given with its conserved first and last residue. The D gene is left open where the match is weak. Size is omitted from some rows. Given values are once, few, many or a class for expanded clones.

V gene	clone size	D gene	J gene	CDR3 protein	CDR3 DNA
TRBV11-2	.	.	TRBJ2-7	CASSLFGGTVYEQYF	TGTGCCAGCAGCTTATTTGGGGGTACCGTCTACGAGCAGTACTTC
TRBV7-8	.	TRBD2	TRBJ2-1	CASSLSNPGLAGQTFF	TGTGCCAGCAGCTTATCAAACCCCGGACTAGCGGGACAGACTTTCTTC
TRBV11-2	once	.	TRBJ2-4	CASSYLGVGQLKNIQYF	TGTGCCAGCAGCTATCTGGGGGTGGGGCAGCTAAAAAACATTCAGTACTTC
TRBV29-1	.	.	TRBJ1-1	CSVNRQGTEAFF	TGCAGCGTGAATCGCCAGGGCACTGAAGCTTTCTTT
TRBV11-2	many	TRBD1	TRBJ2-2	CASRGTGPSTGELFF	TGTGCCAGCAGAGGGACAGGACCTTCCACCGGGGAGCTGTTTTTT
TRBV28	.	TRBD1	TRBJ2-7	CASSTSGTGYYEQYF	TGTGCCAGCAGTACCTCCGGGACAGGCTACTACGAGCAGTACTTC
TRBV19	.	TRBD1	TRBJ2-6	CASSPRDRGFGANVLTF	TGTGCCAGTAGTCCCCGGGACAGGGGATTTGGGGCCAACGTCCTGACTTTC
TRBV6-5	.	.	TRBJ2-7	CASSLQGLNYEQYF	TGTGCCAGCAGCTTACAGGGATTGAACTACGAGCAGTACTTC
TRBV5-5	.	TRBD1	TRBJ2-3	CASEGTGADTQYF	TGTGCCAGCGAAGGGACAGGGGCAGATACGCAGTATTTT
TRBV2	.	.	TRBJ1-3	CASKEETISGNTIYF	TGTGCCAGCAAGGAGGAAACCATCTCTGGAAACACCATATATTTT
TRBV5-1	.	.	TRBJ2-7	CASTRGWGDEQYF	TGCGCCAGCACTCGGGGCTGGGGCGACGAGCAGTACTTC
TRBV6-6	.	TRBD2	TRBJ2-1	CASSYPLAGGHNEQFF	TGTGCCAGCAGTTACCCACTAGCGGGAGGGCACAATGAGCAGTTCTTC
TRBV5-1	few	TRBD2	TRBJ2-7	CASSLVGGGRAYEQYF	TGCGCCAGCAGCTTGGTGGGCGGCGGGAGGGCCTACGAGCAGTACTTC
TRBV11-3	.	TRBD2	TRBJ2-1	CASSFPAGGLDEQFF	TGTGCCAGCAGCTTCCCAGCGGGAGGTCTGGATGAGCAGTTCTTC
TRBV15	.	TRBD2	TRBJ2-5	CATSRVGSGIVQETQYF	TGTGCCACCAGCAGAGTTGGTAGCGGGATTGTCCAAGAGACCCAGTACTTC
TRBV14	.	.	TRBJ2-1	CASSQGAVAYNEQFF	TGTGCCAGCAGCCAAGGGGCGGTAGCCTACAATGAGCAGTTCTTC
TRBV2	.	.	TRBJ2-2	CASSSQIVNTGELFF	TGTGCCAGCAGTAGTCAGATTGTGAACACCGGGGAGCTGTTTTTT
TRBV5-4	.	.	TRBJ2-3	CASSKGTDTQYF	TGTGCCAGCAGCAAGGGCACAGATACGCAGTATTTT
TRBV18	.	TRBD1	TRBJ2-7	CASSYTGGELEQYF	TGTGCCAGCTCGTACACAGGGGGAGAGCTCGAGCAGTACTTC
TRBV30	.	.	TRBJ2-1	CAWAHLTGSYNEQFF	TGTGCCTGGGCTCACTTGACAGGCTCCTACAATGAGCAGTTCTTC
TRBV5-1	.	TRBD1	TRBJ1-2	CASSTEGAPPYGYTF	TGCGCCAGCAGCACCGAGGGGGCTCCCCCCTATGGCTACACCTTC
TRBV19	.	TRBD1	TRBJ1-5	CASSITGTGYQPQHF	TGTGCCAGTAGTATCACCGGGACAGGATATCAGCCCCAGCATTTT
TRBV2	.	.	TRBJ2-5	CASSEGRVETQYF	TGTGCCAGCAGTGAAGGCAGGGTCGAGACCCAGTACTTC
TRBV6-5	.	.	TRBJ1-2	CASSSTRGDGYTF	TGTGCCAGCAGTTCGACGCGTGGGGATGGCTACACCTTC
TRBV4-3	.	.	TRBJ1-1	CASSQDGREAEAFF	TGCGCCAGCAGCCAAGATGGCAGGGAGGCTGAAGCTTTCTTT
TRBV15	.	TRBD2	TRBJ2-1	CATSRGGAGGRYNEQFF	TGTGCCACCAGCAGAGGGGGTGCGGGAGGGCGTTACAATGAGCAGTTCTTC
TRBV7-9	.	.	TRBJ2-7	CASSLVSGRSYEQYF	TGTGCCAGCAGCTTAGTCTCGGGACGGAGCTACGAGCAGTACTTC
TRBV5-1	once	.	TRBJ2-2	CASSPSSYRNTGELFF	TGCGCCAGCAGTCCGTCCTCATACAGGAACACCGGGGAGCTGTTTTTT
TRBV18	.	.	TRBJ2-5	CASSPQNQETQYF	TGTGCCAGCTCACCACAGAATCAAGAGACCCAGTACTTC
TRBV5-1	.	.	TRBJ2-7	CASSLSLSSGTYEQYF	TGCGCCAGCAGCCTATCTTTGTCGTCGGGGACCTACGAGCAGTACTTC
TRBV9	.	TRBD2	TRBJ2-3	CASSPRGSGPSTDTQYF	TGTGCCAGCAGCCCCCGTGGTAGCGGGCCTAGCACAGATACGCAGTATTTT
TRBV6-1	.	.	TRBJ2-7	CASRMPGVYEQYF	TGTGCCAGCAGGATGCCGGGAGTCTACGAGCAGTACTTC
TRBV5-4	.	.	TRBJ2-5	CASSLRQGPDTQYF	TGTGCCAGCAGCTTGAGGCAGGGTCCCGATACCCAGTACTTC
TRBV10-1	once	.	TRBJ2-2	CASSEMAGPTTGELFF	TGCGCCAGCAGTGAGATGGCAGGTCCGACCACCGGGGAGCTGTTTTTT
TRBV2	.	.	TRBJ1-5	CASSEQGGYNQPQHF	TGTGCCAGCAGTGAACAGGGAGGTTACAATCAGCCCCAGCATTTT
TRBV21-1	.	.	TRBJ2-7	CASSKMILGQGVNEQYF	TGTGCCAGCAGCAAAATGATACTGGGGCAGGGGGTCAACGAGCAGTACTTC
TRBV7-9	.	TRBD2	TRBJ2-1	CASSLRRGGREVNEQFF	TGTGCCAGCAGCTTACGGAGAGGTGGGCGGGAGGTCAATGAGCAGTTCTTC
TRBV28	.	.	TRBJ1-3	CASSSFGLYSGNTIYF	TGTGCCAGCAGTTCGTTCGGGTTGTACTCTGGAAACACCATATATTTT
TRBV11-2	once	TRBD2	TRBJ2-1	CASSPRGASSSYNEQFF	TGTGCCAGCAGCCCGCGGGGGGCTTCGAGCTCCTACAATGAGCAGTTCTTC
TRBV6-5	.	.	TRBJ1-1	CASSYRPSDLTEAFF	TGTGCCAGCAGTTACCGCCCCAGCGACCTCACTGAAGCTTTCTTT
TRBV11-2	.	.	TRBJ2-7	CASSLERRGEQYF	TGTGCCAGCAGCTTAGAAAGGCGAGGCGAGCAGTACTTC
TRBV5-1	.	.	TRBJ2-7	CASSSSGSYEQYF	TGCGCCAGCAGCTCCTCGGGGTCCTACGAGCAGTACTTC
TRBV21-1	.	.	TRBJ2-1	CASSRQGIYNEQFF	TGTGCCAGCAGTCGACAGGGGATCTACAATGAGCAGTTCTTC
TRBV19	.	.	TRBJ1-2	CASRYGEHGYTF	TGTGCCAGTAGGTATGGGGAGCATGGCTACACCTTC
TRBV7-6	.	.	TRBJ2-1	CASSVPRGNEQFF	TGTGCCAGCAGCGTACCCAGAGGGAATGAGCAGTTCTTC
TRBV6-1	.	.	TRBJ1-5	CASSDRPSNQPQHF	TGTGCCAGCAGTGACAGGCCTAGCAATCAGCCCCAGCATTTT
TRBV28	.	TRBD1	TRBJ1-1	CASSLGSVGGHTEAFF	TGTGCCAGCAGTTTGGGTTCCGTAGGGGGCCACACTGAAGCTTTCTTT
TRBV9	.	.	TRBJ2-3	CASSPVPPDTQYF	TGTGCCAGCAGCCCAGTCCCGCCGGATACGCAGTATTTT